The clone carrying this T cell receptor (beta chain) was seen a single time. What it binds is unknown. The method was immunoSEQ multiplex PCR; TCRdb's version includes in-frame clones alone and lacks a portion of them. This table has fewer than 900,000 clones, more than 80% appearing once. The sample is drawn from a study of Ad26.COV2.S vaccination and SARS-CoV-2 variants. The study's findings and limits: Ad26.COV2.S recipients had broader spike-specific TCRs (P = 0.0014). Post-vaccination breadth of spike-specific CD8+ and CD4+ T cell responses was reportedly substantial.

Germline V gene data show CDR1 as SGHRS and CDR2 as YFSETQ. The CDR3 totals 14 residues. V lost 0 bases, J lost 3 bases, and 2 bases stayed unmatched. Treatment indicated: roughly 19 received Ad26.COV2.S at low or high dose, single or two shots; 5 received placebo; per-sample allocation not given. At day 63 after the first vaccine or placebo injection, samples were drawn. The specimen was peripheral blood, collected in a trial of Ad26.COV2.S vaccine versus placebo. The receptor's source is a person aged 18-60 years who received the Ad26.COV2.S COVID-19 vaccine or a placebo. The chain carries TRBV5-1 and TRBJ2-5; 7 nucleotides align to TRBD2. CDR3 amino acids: CASSLELAKETQYF. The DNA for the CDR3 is TGCGCCAGCAGCTTGGAACTAGCGAAAGAGACCCAGTACTTC.